The text below deals with one T cell receptor beta chain. Antigen unknown. The sample is drawn from a study of siplizumab effects on memory and regulatory T cells. Findings of the study overall: Alloreactive CD4+ clones that could be mapped were on average approximately 69% Treg-derived with siplizumab, against 25% to 30% in controls. Sequences that were alloreactive and traceable to unstimulated CD4+ memory cells were significantly reduced by siplizumab. In siplizumab cultures, the suppressive function of proliferating Tregs remained unconfirmed.

J gave up 5 bases and V 7 bases, and 8 bases lay outside the gene matches. Germline V gene lookup returns CDR1 SGDLS and CDR2 YYNGEE. The length of the CDR3 is 14 residues. Per individual sample, about 97,000 TCR templates were assayed. Profiled with immunoSEQ multiplex PCR; TCRdb holds only in-frame clones, not every one. There are 100,000 or so clones in the sample; over 90% occur only once, and around 12% lies in the top ten. The rearrangement uses TRBV9 and TRBJ1-4, with TRBD1 matching over 7 bases. This receptor was identified in a human donor in good health. Material: non-Treg CD4+ T cells sorted from blood. The CDR3 here is CASGPGQANEKLFF. CDR3 nucleotides: TGTGCCAGCGGCCCCGGACAGGCAAATGAAAAACTGTTTTTT.